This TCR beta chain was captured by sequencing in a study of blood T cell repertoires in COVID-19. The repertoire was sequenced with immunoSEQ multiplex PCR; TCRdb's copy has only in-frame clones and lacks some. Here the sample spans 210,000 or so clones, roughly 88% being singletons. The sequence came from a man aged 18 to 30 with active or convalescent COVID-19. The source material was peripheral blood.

CDR3 nucleotides: TGTGCCAGTAGTGAACGGACAGGGGTGCATGGCGGCTACACCTTC. Encoded protein: CASSERTGVHGGYTF. The chain uses TRBV19 and TRBJ1-2; 9 bases match TRBD1. The CDR3 has 15 amino acids. Trimming took 5 bases from V and 8 from J; bases not matched to a gene: 12. Germline values: CDR1 LNHDA, CDR2 SQIVND (reference sequence).